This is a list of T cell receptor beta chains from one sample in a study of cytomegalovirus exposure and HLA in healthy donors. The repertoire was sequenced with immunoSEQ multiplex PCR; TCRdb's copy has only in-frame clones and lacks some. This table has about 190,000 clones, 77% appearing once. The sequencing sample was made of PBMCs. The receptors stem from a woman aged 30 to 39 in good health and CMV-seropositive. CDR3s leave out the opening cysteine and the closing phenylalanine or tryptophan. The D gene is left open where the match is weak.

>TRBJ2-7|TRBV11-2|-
ASSLASGIRYTEQY
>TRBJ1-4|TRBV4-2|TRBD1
ASSPPGGRDEKLF
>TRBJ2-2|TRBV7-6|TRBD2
ASSLGTSTGELF
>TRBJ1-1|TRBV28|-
ASSLQGNTEAF
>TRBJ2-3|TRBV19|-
ASSIGAGSTDTQY
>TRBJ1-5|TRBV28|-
ASSMNRLLGQPQH
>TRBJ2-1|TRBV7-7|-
ASSLTGLRSDEQF
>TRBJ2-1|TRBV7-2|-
ASSFDRSSYNEQF
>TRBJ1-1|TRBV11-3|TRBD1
ASSLGTGRNTEAF
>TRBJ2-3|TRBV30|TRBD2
AWSVRAGSTDTQY
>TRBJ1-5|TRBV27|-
ASSLIRNQPQH
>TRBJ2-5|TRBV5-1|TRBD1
ASSSGQGETQY
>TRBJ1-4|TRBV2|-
ASSGLQATNEKLF
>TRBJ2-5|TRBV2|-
ASRRHDSGQETQY
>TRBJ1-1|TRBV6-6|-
ASSFSGGAF
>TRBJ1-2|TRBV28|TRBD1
ASLPSGGHGYT
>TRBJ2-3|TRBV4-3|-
ASSHLITDTQY
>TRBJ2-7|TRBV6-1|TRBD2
ASREIGLAGAVEQY
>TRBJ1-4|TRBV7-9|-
ASSLEGANEKLF
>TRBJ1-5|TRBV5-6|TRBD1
ASTKRGRKSNQPQH
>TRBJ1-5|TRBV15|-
ATSRDPPGRGSNQPQH
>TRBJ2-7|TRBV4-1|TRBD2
ASSPGLANYEQY
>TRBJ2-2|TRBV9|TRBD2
ASSFSGGADGELF
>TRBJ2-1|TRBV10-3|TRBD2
AISESGRGAYNEQF
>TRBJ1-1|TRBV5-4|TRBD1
ASSLGQGAYTEAF
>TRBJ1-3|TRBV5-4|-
ASSFRGGSGNTIY
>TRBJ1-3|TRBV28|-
ASSLPTYSGNTIY
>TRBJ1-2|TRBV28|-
ASSLSSVEGYT
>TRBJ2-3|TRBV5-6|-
ASSLVFGGRGTDTQY
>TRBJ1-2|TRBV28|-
ASSLERRGVGYT
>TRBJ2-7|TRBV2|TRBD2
ASSELTSGIGEQY
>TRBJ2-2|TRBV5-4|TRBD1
ASSWDRVSAGELF
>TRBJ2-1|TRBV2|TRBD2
ASSGTSGRDEQF
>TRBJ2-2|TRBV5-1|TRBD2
ASSLAGGVTGELF
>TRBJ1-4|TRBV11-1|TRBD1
ASSVGQGGEKLF
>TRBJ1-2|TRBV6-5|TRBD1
ASSKGQAAYGYT
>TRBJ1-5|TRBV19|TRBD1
ASSGTGAINQPQH
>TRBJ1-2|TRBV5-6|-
ASSLGTAQYGYT
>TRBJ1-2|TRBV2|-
ASSDRGAGYGYT
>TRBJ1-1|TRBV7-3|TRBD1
ASSQGGRQNTEAF
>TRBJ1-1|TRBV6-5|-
ASSLGERTEAF
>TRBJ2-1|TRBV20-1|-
SASGGQF
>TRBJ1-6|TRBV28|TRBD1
ASSPSGTGNSPLH
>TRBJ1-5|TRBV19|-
ASSPRQINQPQH
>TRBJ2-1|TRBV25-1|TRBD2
ASSESGGYNEQF
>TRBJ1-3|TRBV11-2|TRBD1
ASSIDRGSPGNTIY
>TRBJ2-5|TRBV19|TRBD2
ASGSRTSGGETQY
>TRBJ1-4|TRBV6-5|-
ASSYSRQYYEKLF
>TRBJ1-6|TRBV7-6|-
ASSPTYNSPLH
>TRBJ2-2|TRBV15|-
ATSGRHQTNTGELF
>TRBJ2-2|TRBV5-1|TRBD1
ASSWPPGQGESTGELF
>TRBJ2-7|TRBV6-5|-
ASSAGQIYEQY
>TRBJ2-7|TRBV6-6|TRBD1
ASSNRQGAEQY
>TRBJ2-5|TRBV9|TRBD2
ASTISGGRQETQY
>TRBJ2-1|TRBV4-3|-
ASSQDTHPEGIEQF
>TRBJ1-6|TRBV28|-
ATCRYNSPLH
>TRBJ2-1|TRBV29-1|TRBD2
SAALAGGHEQF